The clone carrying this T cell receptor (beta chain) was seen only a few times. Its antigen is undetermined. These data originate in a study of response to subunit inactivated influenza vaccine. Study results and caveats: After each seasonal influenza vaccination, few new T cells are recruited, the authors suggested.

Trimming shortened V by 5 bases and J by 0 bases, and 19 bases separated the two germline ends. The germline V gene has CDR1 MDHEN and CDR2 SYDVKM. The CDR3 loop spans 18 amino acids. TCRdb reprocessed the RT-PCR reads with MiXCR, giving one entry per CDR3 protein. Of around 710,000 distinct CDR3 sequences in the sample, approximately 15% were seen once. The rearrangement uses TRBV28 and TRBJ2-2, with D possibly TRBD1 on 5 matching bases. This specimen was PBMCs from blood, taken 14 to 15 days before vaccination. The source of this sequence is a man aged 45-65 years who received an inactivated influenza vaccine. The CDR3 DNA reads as TGTGCCAGCAGTCAGTACTGGACAATCTATACGAACACCGGGGAGCTGTTTTTT. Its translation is CASSQYWTIYTNTGELFF.